A single sample is the source of the 21 T cell receptor beta chains below, sequenced in a study of T cell changes during pregnancy in multiple sclerosis. The repertoire was sequenced with immunoSEQ multiplex PCR; TCRdb's copy has only in-frame clones and lacks some. The sample carries tens of thousands of clones, more than 90% recorded once. Sequenced here: CD4+ T cells from peripheral blood mononuclear cells, sampled in the second trimester of pregnancy. The receptors were sampled from a female donor in good health, enrolled as a control in a pregnancy study.

The DNA of the CDR3 is TGTGCCAGCAGTTATATCGGGACAGGGGGCGACGAGCAGTACTTC. Encoded protein: CASSYIGTGGDEQYF. The rearrangement links TRBV6-5 to TRBJ2-7; TRBD1 aligns across 12 bases. The junction had 5 bases not matched to a gene; V was cut back by 3 bases and J by 5 bases. Germline V gene sequence: CDR1 MNHEY, CDR2 SVGAGI. The CDR3 contains 15 residues.

The CDR3 nucleotides are TGTGCCAGCTCCCACCCGAGGAGCGAGACCCAGTACTTC. Amino acid sequence: CASSHPRSETQYF. The J gene is TRBJ2-5, the V gene TRBV5-4; D unclear. Between the trimmed V and J ends, which lost 7 bases and 5 bases, there was a span of 15 bases. The CDR3 consists of 13 residues. CDR1 and CDR2 (germline): SGHNT, YYREEE (reference sequence).

The chain has TRBV7-9 and TRBJ2-7, with D unresolved. The CDR3 length is 12 residues. Deletions cut 4 bases from V and 3 bases from J, with 7 bases between. The germline gives CDR1 SEHNR, CDR2 FQNEAQ (reference sequence). The CDR3 DNA follows: TGTGCCAGCAGCTCAACAGTCTACGAGCAGTACTTC. Amino acid sequence: CASSSTVYEQYF.

This chain links TRBV5-5 with TRBJ1-1; 7 positions agree with TRBD1. Per the germline V gene, CDR1 is SGHKS and CDR2 is YYEKEE (reference sequence). Trimming at V came to 3 bases and at J to 5 bases, leaving 10 bases not matched to a gene. This CDR3 is 15 amino acids long. CDR3 amino acids: CASSWETGDRTEAFF. CDR3 bases: TGTGCCAGCAGCTGGGAAACAGGGGATAGGACTGAAGCTTTCTTT.

This clone has a single count. The chain couples TRBV10-2 to TRBJ2-7, with a weak D call TRBD2 (6 bases). Germline V gene lookup returns CDR1 WSHSY and CDR2 SAAADI. The CDR3 has 16 residues. V lost 6 bases and J 5 bases, leaving 23 bases between the germline ends. In nucleotides, the CDR3 is TGCGCCAGCAGCCGGAGGGGTAGCGGATCAAGGGACGAGCAGTACTTC. Protein: CASSRRGSGSRDEQYF.

The genes are TRBV27 and TRBJ2-4; TRBD1 matches 7 bases. CDR1 MNHEY and CDR2 SMNVEV come from the germline V gene (reference sequence). This CDR3 region has 18 residues. Trimming took 4 bases from V and 4 from J; bases not matched to a gene: 16. CDR3 sequence reads: CASSSPTSRAGGKNIQYF. In DNA, the CDR3 is TGTGCCAGCAGTTCCCCTACCAGCCGGGCAGGGGGAAAAAACATTCAGTACTTC.

The gene calls are TRBV2 and TRBJ2-1; 11 nucleotides match TRBD2. Trimming removed 7 bases from V and 8 bases from J; junction bases left unmatched: 7. The germline gives CDR1 SNHLY, CDR2 FYNNEI. The CDR3 sequence is 14 residues long. DNA for the CDR3: TGTGCCAGCACCGATAGCGGGAGGGCCTATGAGCAGTTCTTC. This sequence encodes CASTDSGRAYEQFF.

The chain joins TRBV14 to TRBJ2-1; a weak D match, TRBD2 (5 bases). V was shortened by 0 bases and J by 8 bases, with 11 bases between the two germline ends. This CDR3 contains 14 residues. The germline gives CDR1 SGHDN, CDR2 FVKESK. CDR3 sequence (DNA): TGTGCCAGCAGCCAAGATCGTGGGAGCGATGAGCAGTTCTTC. Protein: CASSQDRGSDEQFF.

The rearrangement joins TRBV19 to TRBJ1-4, with TRBD1 as a possible D gene (5 bases). The V and J ends lost 5 bases and 8 bases respectively, with 18 bases between them. The CDR3 spans 15 residues. Germline-derived CDR1 and CDR2 are LNHDA and SQIVND (reference sequence). DNA of the CDR3: TGTGCCAGTAGTGCCGCCGGGGGGAGTGACGAAAAACTGTTTTTT. Amino acid sequence: CASSAAGGSDEKLFF.

The chain employs TRBV2 and TRBJ2-6; the match to TRBD1 covers 8 bases. The CDR3 is made up of 15 amino acids. Germline V CDR1 and CDR2: SNHLY, FYNNEI. The V segment lost 7 bases and the J segment 4 bases; nucleotides outside the gene matches: 6. The chain's CDR3 is CASNDRGSGANVLTF. In nucleotides, the CDR3 is TGTGCCAGCAATGACAGGGGATCGGGGGCCAACGTCCTGACTTTC.

This clone was seen a single time. This chain joins TRBV7-6 and TRBJ2-2; TRBD1 aligns across 7 bases. The germline V gene encodes CDR1 SGHVS and CDR2 FNYEAQ. The V segment lost 0 bases and the J segment 0 bases; nucleotides outside the gene matches: 1. This CDR3 comprises 16 residues. CDR3 coding DNA: TGTGCCAGCAGCTTAGCCGGGACAGCGAACACCGGGGAGCTGTTTTTT. Its protein product is CASSLAGTANTGELFF.

This clone showed up just once. CDR3: CASSQAYEQYF. DNA of the CDR3: TGTGCCAGCAGCCAAGCTTACGAGCAGTACTTC. The V gene is TRBV14, the J gene TRBJ2-7; D ambiguous. The CDR3 runs 11 residues. V was pared by 1 base and J by 4 bases, with 2 bases between. CDR1 and CDR2 from the germline V gene are SGHDN and FVKESK.

The chain links TRBV10-2 to TRBJ2-4, with TRBD2 matching over 8 bases. Trimming took 6 bases from V and 5 from J; bases not matched to a gene: 3. Germline V gives CDR1 WSHSY, CDR2 SAAADI. This CDR3 comprises 13 residues. CDR3 DNA: TGCGCCAGCAGGGCCGGGGGGGAAAACATTCAGTACTTC. Translating gives CASRAGGENIQYF.

The chain carries TRBV10-3 and TRBJ2-1; 11 bases match TRBD2. Germline CDR1 is ENHRY and CDR2 is SYGVKD. This CDR3 has 14 residues. The trim removed 7 bases at V and 9 bases at J, leaving 8 bases unmatched. In DNA form, the CDR3 reads TGTGCCATCACCGAGACTAGCGGGGTGGGTGAGCAGTTCTTC. It yields the protein CAITETSGVGEQFF.

The chain combines TRBV5-1 with TRBJ2-2, with a tentative D call TRBD2 (5 bases). The germline V gene has CDR1 SGHRS and CDR2 YFSETQ. The V end was cut by 5 bases, the J end by 8 bases, with 7 bases between. The CDR3 runs 11 residues. DNA of the CDR3: TGCGCCAGCAGGGGAGAGGGGGAGCTGTTTTTT. This encodes CASRGEGELFF.

This clone was observed once. V is TRBV5-5 and J is TRBJ1-2; D is ambiguous. The CDR3 is 14 residues long. The germline V gene encodes CDR1 SGHKS and CDR2 YYEKEE (reference sequence). V was trimmed by 0 bases and J by 1 base, leaving 7 bases between them. The CDR3 reads CASSLDSVNYGYTF. The CDR3 DNA sequence: TGTGCCAGCAGCTTGGATTCGGTTAACTATGGCTACACCTTC.

The rearrangement uses TRBV15 and TRBJ1-2; 9 nucleotides match TRBD1. Germline V lookup: CDR1 LNHNV, CDR2 YYDKDF (reference sequence). The CDR3 contains 16 residues. With 0 bases clipped from V and 2 bases from J, the junction kept 4 bases outside the gene matches. The CDR3 DNA sequence: TGTGCCACCAGCAGAGATTCCGGGACAGGGAACTATGGCTACACCTTC. This translates into CATSRDSGTGNYGYTF.

The V and J genes are TRBV19 and TRBJ2-1; 10 bases fit TRBD1. Germline values: CDR1 LNHDA, CDR2 SQIVND (reference sequence). Trimming took 5 bases from V and 9 from J; bases not matched to a gene: 10. The CDR3 contains 15 residues. The CDR3 loop is CASSLDRGLGSEQFF. CDR3 sequence (DNA): TGTGCCAGTAGTCTCGACAGGGGGCTAGGAAGTGAGCAGTTCTTC.

The V call is TRBV5-8, the J call TRBJ2-3, with 8 bases aligning to TRBD2. The germline gives CDR1 SGHTS, CDR2 YDEGEE. Losses at the gene ends were 2 bases for V and 3 bases for J; bases not matched to a gene: 8. CDR3 length: 16 residues. The CDR3 coding sequence is TGTGCCAGCAGCTTATACGGGGGGGCTAGTACAGATACGCAGTATTTT. Amino acids: CASSLYGGASTDTQYF.

The chain recombines TRBV6-5 with TRBJ2-7, with D perhaps matching TRBD1 (6 bases). CDR1 is MNHEY, CDR2 SVGAGI, per germline. This CDR3 is built from 13 residues. The V end lost 6 bases, the J end lost 7 bases, and 16 bases lay between the germline ends. The CDR3 loop is CASSRFKGEEQYF. The CDR3 DNA follows: TGTGCCAGCAGCCGATTTAAGGGGGAGGAGCAGTACTTC.

The rearrangement uses TRBV5-4 and TRBJ1-2; D gene ambiguous. This CDR3 is built from 16 residues. Trimming pared 0 bases from V and 1 base from J, leaving 13 bases between. Germline loops: CDR1 SGHNT, CDR2 YYREEE (reference sequence). The CDR3 is CASSLAFEGHNYGYTF. The CDR3 DNA follows: TGTGCCAGCAGCTTGGCGTTCGAGGGCCATAACTATGGCTACACCTTC.